This T cell receptor beta chain came from a study of cytomegalovirus exposure and HLA in healthy donors. Study conclusions and caveats: Reportedly, cytomegalovirus status was diagnosed with high sensitivity and specificity.

Trimming pared 4 bases from V and 0 bases from J, leaving 12 bases between. This CDR3 is built from 15 residues. The germline V gene has CDR1 MDHEN and CDR2 SYDVKM. This clone was observed a single time. What it binds is unknown. Sequencing was performed with immunoSEQ multiplex PCR; in TCRdb, only in-frame clones are kept and a portion is missing. Of about 280,000 clones in the sample, 80% to 90% were seen once. The donors were members of the validation cohort, which comprised more than 90 subjects and was separate from the first cohort of roughly 700 subjects. This TCR came from a woman aged 18-29 years in good health and CMV-seronegative. The genes are TRBV28 and TRBJ1-2, with D unresolved. The specimen sequenced was PBMCs. The CDR3 region has the DNA TGTGCCAGCAGTTCCCAGGCCAGAGCTAACTATGGCTACACCTTC. This sequence encodes CASSSQARANYGYTF.